This passage covers 8 T cell receptor beta chains from one sample sequenced in a study of cytomegalovirus exposure and HLA in healthy donors. Use of 60 Vbeta and 13 Jbeta primers characterized the PCR. Profiled with immunoSEQ multiplex PCR; TCRdb holds only in-frame clones, not every one. Among some 110,000 clones listed, around 64% were seen once. Sequencing input: PBMCs. Every receptor here comes from a man aged 30 to 39 in good health and CMV-seropositive.

This rearrangement joins TRBV5-6 to TRBJ1-4, with D uncertain. CDR1 and CDR2 (germline): SGHDT, YYEEEE. Trimming took 1 base from V and 8 from J, leaving 15 bases between them. This CDR3 is built from 15 residues. The CDR3 coding sequence is TGTGCCAGCAGCTTGCTGGACTTAGGAAGGGAAAAACTGTTTTTT. Its protein product is CASSLLDLGREKLFF. The whole variable domain, remainder taken from reference TRBV5-6 and TRBJ1-4, is DAGVTQSPTHLIKTRGQQVTLRCSPKSGHDTVSWYQQALGQGPQFIFQYYEEEERQRGNFPDRFSGHQFPNYSSELNVNALLLGDSALYLCASSLLDLGREKLFFGSGTQLSVL.

The V gene is TRBV5-6, the J gene TRBJ1-3; D unclear. Germline-derived CDR1 and CDR2 are SGHDT and YYEEEE. Between the trimmed V and J ends, which lost 3 bases and 0 bases, there was a span of 13 bases. The CDR3 contains 16 residues. CDR3 DNA: TGTGCCAGCAGCTCCCCCGGAAGACTCTCTGGAAACACCATATATTTT. Translated, it gives CASSSPGRLSGNTIYF.

The chain links TRBV12-5 to TRBJ1-1, with TRBD1 matching over 11 bases. The germline V gene encodes CDR1 LGHNT and CDR2 FRNRAP. V dropped 6 bases and J dropped 7; count of bases not matched to a gene: 7. The length of the CDR3 is 14 residues. The CDR3 protein is CASGPGQGAIEAFF. CDR3 bases: TGTGCTAGTGGACCCGGACAGGGGGCGATTGAAGCTTTCTTT.

This chain joins TRBV7-8 and TRBJ2-1; TRBD2 agrees at 11 bases. The V and J ends lost 1 base and 7 bases, in that order; junction bases with no gene match: 6. This CDR3 is 16 amino acids long. Germline lookup yields CDR1 SGHVS and CDR2 FQNEAQ. The CDR3 DNA reads TGTGCCAGCAGCTTAGGCGGTAGCGGGAGGGGGAATGAGCAGTTCTTC. Its protein product is CASSLGGSGRGNEQFF.

The chain employs TRBV5-8 and TRBJ1-5; D is undetermined. This CDR3 has 19 amino acids. CDR1 and CDR2 from the germline V gene are SGHTS and YDEGEE. V was clipped by 4 bases and J by 2 bases, with 25 bases between them. CDR3 in amino acids: CASSLRVASGRSGNQPQHF. DNA of the CDR3: TGTGCCAGCAGCCTACGGGTGGCGTCGGGTAGGTCGGGCAATCAGCCCCAGCATTTT. Looking up the rest from reference TRBV5-8 and TRBJ1-5 gives the full variable domain: EAGVTQSPTHLIKTRGQQATLRCSPISGHTSVYWYQQALGLGLQFLLWYDEGEERNRGNFPPRFSGRQFPNYSSELNVNALELEDSALYLCASSLRVASGRSGNQPQHFGDGTRLSIL.

The genes are TRBV15 and TRBJ2-1; D might be TRBD2 (6 bases). The CDR3 contains 15 residues. Trimming pared 0 bases from V and 9 bases from J, leaving 15 bases between. CDR1 and CDR2 (germline): LNHNV, YYDKDF (reference sequence). For the CDR3, the DNA is TGTGCCACCAGCAGAGACCTCTCTCGGAGGGGTGAGCAGTTCTTC. Its translation: CATSRDLSRRGEQFF.

The table lists this clone with a few counts. CDR3 DNA: TGTGCCAGCAGCTCGGGACTAGAGTACAATGAGCAGTTCTTC. Translating gives CASSSGLEYNEQFF. The chain joins TRBV9 to TRBJ2-1; 8 bases are shared with TRBD2. Trimming at V came to 4 bases and at J to 4 bases, leaving 4 bases not matched to a gene. CDR3 length: 14 residues. Germline CDR1 reads SGDLS; CDR2 reads YYNGEE.

The V gene is TRBV29-1, the J gene TRBJ2-3, with a possible D match to TRBD2 (7 bases). This CDR3 has 13 amino acids. The germline gives CDR1 SQVTM, CDR2 ANQGSEA. With 5 bases removed from V and 2 bases from J, the gap between germline ends came to 11 bases. CDR3 sequence: CSVYGGLTDTQYF. The DNA for the CDR3 is TGCAGCGTTTACGGGGGGCTCACAGATACGCAGTATTTT.